Listed below are T cell receptor beta chains from one sample, sequenced in a study of blood T cell repertoires in COVID-19. Generated by immunoSEQ multiplex PCR, the TCRdb table keeps only in-frame clones and is missing some. The sample records 300,000 to 400,000 clones, roughly 90% being singletons. The sequenced sample consisted of peripheral blood. All receptors derive from a woman in her fifties or sixties with COVID-19, enrolled during active disease. Each CDR3 is given with its conserved first and last residue. Each record gives: D gene, J gene, clone size, V gene, CDR3 DNA, CDR3 protein. A D gene is named only where the DNA matches it firmly. Size is stated for part of the rows, as once, few or many counts, or as a class when the clone is expanded.

>NA|TRBJ1-4|NA|TRBV4-3
TGCGCCAGCAGCCAAGGGGGGGGATTCGGAGAAAAACTGTTTTTT
CASSQGGGFGEKLFF
>NA|TRBJ1-1|NA|TRBV2
TGTGCCAGCACCAGGGAGGGAACTGAAGCTTTCTTT
CASTREGTEAFF
>NA|TRBJ2-1|NA|TRBV7-2
TGTGCCAGCAGCTTAGTAAGTCATCAGGGTGAGCAGTTCTTC
CASSLVSHQGEQFF
>NA|TRBJ1-4|NA|TRBV20-1
TGCAGTGCTAGTAATCAGGGGTTGTTTGAAAAACTGTTTTTT
CSASNQGLFEKLFF
>NA|TRBJ1-5|NA|TRBV19
TGTGCCAGTAGTGGTCGGTCTCATCAGCCCCAGCATTTT
CASSGRSHQPQHF
>NA|TRBJ2-1|NA|TRBV27
TGTGCCAGCAGTCCCCCGGGGGGCCTCTCCTACAATGAGCAGTTCTTC
CASSPPGGLSYNEQFF
>TRBD2|TRBJ2-5|NA|TRBV7-2
TGTGCCAGCAGCCTACTAGCGGGGGGTGGTTTGGAGACCCAGTACTTC
CASSLLAGGGLETQYF
>NA|TRBJ1-2|once|TRBV19
TGTGCCAGTCAGGGAGGTGACTATGGCTACACCTTC
CASQGGDYGYTF
>NA|TRBJ1-6|NA|TRBV28
TGTGCCAGCAGTTTCTTCGAGAGGAATTCACCCCTCCACTTT
CASSFFERNSPLHF
>NA|TRBJ2-5|NA|TRBV5-1
TGCGCCAGCAGCTCGGGAAACACTCAAGAGACCCAGTACTTC
CASSSGNTQETQYF
>TRBD2|TRBJ2-5|NA|TRBV4-3
TGCGCCAGCAGCCAAGAGGTAGCGGGGGGCCACCAAGAGACCCAGTACTTC
CASSQEVAGGHQETQYF
>NA|TRBJ2-1|NA|TRBV15
TGTGCCACCAGCAGAGATCCGATCGGGGAGCCCTACAATGAGCAGTTCTTC
CATSRDPIGEPYNEQFF
>NA|TRBJ2-6|NA|TRBV9
TGTGCCAGCAGCTCAGGGGAGGGGGCCAACGTCCTGACTTTC
CASSSGEGANVLTF
>NA|TRBJ2-5|NA|TRBV5-1
TGCGCCAGCAGCTTGGAGGGGTCAGAGACCCAGTACTTC
CASSLEGSETQYF
>TRBD2|TRBJ2-1|NA|TRBV18
TGTGCCAGCTCACCAGGTAGCGGGGGGGCCTCCTACAATGAGCAGTTCTTC
CASSPGSGGASYNEQFF
>NA|TRBJ1-2|NA|TRBV18
TGTGCCAGCTCACCCGCACTATCCAGGGCTGATGGCTACACCTTC
CASSPALSRADGYTF
>NA|TRBJ2-1|NA|TRBV7-2
TGTGCCAGCAGCTTAGCGCCGGGTGCCTACAATGAGCAGTTCTTC
CASSLAPGAYNEQFF
>TRBD1|TRBJ2-4|once|TRBV5-6
TGTGCCAGCAGCTTCAGGGACAGGGAGAACATTCAGTACTTC
CASSFRDRENIQYF
>TRBD1|TRBJ1-5|NA|TRBV6-2/TRBV6-3
TGTGCCAGCAGTTACCCACCGGACAGGGGCGGCAATCAGCCCCAGCATTTT
CASSYPPDRGGNQPQHF
>TRBD2|TRBJ2-1|NA|TRBV6-2/TRBV6-3
TGTGCCAGCAGTCACCCGGCGGGGGGCCGGGGTGAGCAGTTCTTC
CASSHPAGGRGEQFF
>NA|TRBJ2-3|NA|TRBV5-1
TGCGCCAGCAGCTTGGGGGATACAGGGATCACAGATACGCAGTATTTT
CASSLGDTGITDTQYF
>NA|TRBJ1-1|few|TRBV6-2/TRBV6-3
TGTGCCAGCAGTTTTCAGGGGAAGACTGAAGCTTTCTTT
CASSFQGKTEAFF
>NA|TRBJ1-2|NA|TRBV12-3/TRBV12-4
TGTGCCAGCAGGCCGACAGGTGACTATGGCTACACCTTC
CASRPTGDYGYTF
>TRBD1|TRBJ1-2|NA|TRBV29-1
TGCAGCGTTGAGGGGACAGGGTATAATGGCTACACCTTC
CSVEGTGYNGYTF
>NA|TRBJ1-1|NA|TRBV28
TGTGCCAGCAGTTTCCCGGACAGGAACACTGAAGCTTTCTTT
CASSFPDRNTEAFF
>TRBD1|TRBJ1-5|many|TRBV5-8
TGTGCCAGCACAACCTCCTGGGACAGGGGTTATTACAATCAGCCCCAGCATTTT
CASTTSWDRGYYNQPQHF
>NA|TRBJ1-5|NA|TRBV2
TGTGCCAGCACCAGGGAACACAATCAGCCCCAGCATTTT
CASTREHNQPQHF
>NA|TRBJ2-7|few|TRBV5-1
TGCGCCAGCAGCTTGGACAGGTATCTAGCCTACGAGCAGTACTTC
CASSLDRYLAYEQYF
>NA|TRBJ1-1|NA|TRBV19
TGTGCCAGTAGTAGACAGGAGAACACTGAAGCTTTCTTT
CASSRQENTEAFF
>TRBD1|TRBJ1-4|NA|TRBV19
TGTGCCAGTAGCCGGGACAGTAAGAATGAAAAACTGTTTTTT
CASSRDSKNEKLFF
>TRBD1|TRBJ1-2|once|TRBV6-5
TGTGCCAGCAGAACGCAGAGACAGGGACCTCACGGCTACACCTTC
CASRTQRQGPHGYTF
>NA|TRBJ1-4|NA|TRBV21-1
TGTGCCAGCAGCAAAAGCGGGGGGGCGGCTAATGAAAAACTGTTTTTT
CASSKSGGAANEKLFF
>NA|TRBJ2-7|NA|TRBV20-1
TGCAGTGCTCGTGCCAGGGAGGAATACGAGCAGTACTTC
CSARAREEYEQYF
>NA|TRBJ2-7|NA|TRBV11-2
TGTGCCAGCAGCCTACAGGGCTCCTACGAGCAGTACTTC
CASSLQGSYEQYF
>NA|TRBJ1-1|NA|TRBV5-1
TGCGCCAGCAGCAAAGAGACAGGAGGGAACACTGAAGCTTTCTTT
CASSKETGGNTEAFF
>TRBD2|TRBJ2-2|NA|TRBV5-4
TGTGCCAGCTTAAGCGGGGGGCGTCCGAACACCGGGGAGCTGTTTTTT
CASLSGGRPNTGELFF
>TRBD1|TRBJ1-5|NA|TRBV10-3
TGTGCCATCAGTTCTACAGGGGATCAGCCCCAGCATTTT
CAISSTGDQPQHF
>TRBD2|TRBJ2-7|NA|TRBV7-9
TGTGCCAGCAGCTTAGGCGGGGGATCGACCTACGAGCAGTACTTC
CASSLGGGSTYEQYF
>NA|TRBJ2-3|once|TRBV5-4
TGTGCCAGCAGCTTATCAACAGGAGTTACAGATACGCAGTATTTT
CASSLSTGVTDTQYF
>TRBD2|TRBJ2-7|NA|TRBV30
TGTGCCTGGGGTGGACTAGCGGGGGGCCCCGAGCAGTACTTC
CAWGGLAGGPEQYF
>TRBD1|TRBJ2-7|NA|TRBV3-1/TRBV3-2
TGTGCCAGCAGTCTTCGGGGACAGGGTATCGACGAGCAGTACTTC
CASSLRGQGIDEQYF
>TRBD1|TRBJ1-5|few|TRBV18
TGTGCCAGCTCACCAGGGGGGACAGGAAATAGCAATCAGCCCCAGCATTTT
CASSPGGTGNSNQPQHF
>TRBD1|TRBJ2-2|NA|TRBV6-4
TGTGCCAGCAGTTGGGACAGATCGAACACCGGGGAGCTGTTTTTT
CASSWDRSNTGELFF
>NA|TRBJ2-6|NA|TRBV9
TGTGCCAGCAGCCCATCCCCGACAGCTATAAGCTCTGGGGCCAACGTCCTGACTTTC
CASSPSPTAISSGANVLTF
>TRBD1|TRBJ2-3|NA|TRBV13
TGTGCCAGCAGCTTCGTAGGGGGCCCGGATACGCAGTATTTT
CASSFVGGPDTQYF
>NA|TRBJ2-7|NA|TRBV6-5
TGTGCCAGCGAGGTAGGGGGCTCCTACGAGCAGTACTTC
CASEVGGSYEQYF
>NA|TRBJ1-1|once|TRBV25-1
TGTGCCAGCAGTGGGACCCAGGGGAAACGCGCAGCTTTCTTT
CASSGTQGKRAAFF
>NA|TRBJ1-6|NA|TRBV5-4
TGTGCCAGCAGCCTCGGGTTCGGCCTCGATAATTCACCCCTCCACTTT
CASSLGFGLDNSPLHF
>NA|TRBJ2-5|few|TRBV5-6
TGTGCCAGCAGCTTGGTTCCGAGGGCCGGGGAGACCCAGTACTTC
CASSLVPRAGETQYF